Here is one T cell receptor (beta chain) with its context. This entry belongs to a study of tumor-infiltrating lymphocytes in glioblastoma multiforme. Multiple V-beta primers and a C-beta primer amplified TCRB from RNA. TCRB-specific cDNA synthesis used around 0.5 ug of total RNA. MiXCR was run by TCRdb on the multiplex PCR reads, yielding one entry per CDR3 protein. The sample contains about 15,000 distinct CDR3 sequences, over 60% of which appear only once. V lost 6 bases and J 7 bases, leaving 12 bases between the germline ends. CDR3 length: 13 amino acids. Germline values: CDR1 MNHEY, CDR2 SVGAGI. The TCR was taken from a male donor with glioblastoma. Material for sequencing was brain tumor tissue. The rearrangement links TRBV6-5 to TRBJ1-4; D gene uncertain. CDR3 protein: CASSRARGEKLFF. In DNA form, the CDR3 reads TGTGCCAGCAGCCGGGCACGAGGTGAAAAACTGTTTTTT.